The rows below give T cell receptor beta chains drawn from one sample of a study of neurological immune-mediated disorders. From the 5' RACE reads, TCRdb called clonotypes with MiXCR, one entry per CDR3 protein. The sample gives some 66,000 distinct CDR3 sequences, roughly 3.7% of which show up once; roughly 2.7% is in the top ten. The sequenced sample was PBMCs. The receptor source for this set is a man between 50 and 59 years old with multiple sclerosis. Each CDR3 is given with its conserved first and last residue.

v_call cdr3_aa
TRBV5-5 CASSISSGGALNEQFF
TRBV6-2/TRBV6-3 CASSYSGGNTEAFF
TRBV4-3 CASSQDFDVGDEQYF
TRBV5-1 CASSLGSVAGGEKLFF
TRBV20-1 CSASRTANSPLHF
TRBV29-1 CSVADRANTEAFF
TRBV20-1 CSARWGLAGGTDTQYF
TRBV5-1 CASSGGGASYNEQFF
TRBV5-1 CASSLGAGNEKLFF
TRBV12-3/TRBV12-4 CASRPQGKVTNTEAFF
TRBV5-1 CASKTTGNYGYTF
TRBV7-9 CASGAGGNSPLNF
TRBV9 CASSVGVGNQPQHF
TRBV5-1 CASSQGTWQGRAFF
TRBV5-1 CASSPKVFLNYGYTF
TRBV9 CASSVVSRCSHNEQFF